Detailed here is one T cell receptor (beta chain). Its antigen is unknown. Profiled with immunoSEQ multiplex PCR; TCRdb holds only in-frame clones, not every one. The sample holds roughly 30,000 clones; 75% to 85% are singletons and the top ten take approximately 23%. The data belong to a study of a mutant IDH1 vaccine in newly diagnosed glioma. About the research overall: Patients in the study were vaccinated eight times, receiving shots in weeks 1, 3, 5, 7, 11, 15, 19 and 23. Treated patients had a mean age of approximately 40 years and a sex split that was roughly 60% male and 37.5% female. Most had both radiotherapy and temozolomide beforehand; others had only one. Vaccination followed radiotherapy alone by 4-6 weeks, or accompanied temozolomide cycles.

V was cut by 8 bases and J by 1 base, with 17 bases left in between. The CDR3 is 15 residues long. Germline lookup yields CDR1 MNHEY and CDR2 SMNVEV (reference sequence). Time point specified: week 11, during vaccination. What each vaccine dose contained was 300 ug of mutant IDH1 20-mer peptide, accompanied by topical imiquimod. The material was PBMCs, obtained from a glioma patient whose treatment included an IDH1 peptide vaccine. The source of this sequence is a man under 40 with glioma. The chain combines TRBV27 with TRBJ2-5; D tentatively reads TRBD1 or TRBD2 (5 bases each). DNA of the CDR3: TGTGCCAGCCGAGATTCGAGGGGCCCCCAAGAGACCCAGTACTTC. Its translation: CASRDSRGPQETQYF.